This T cell receptor beta chain was sequenced in a study of blood T cell repertoires in COVID-19. Overall study: The study drew acute and convalescent COVID-19 samples from the United States, Italy and Spain. Sources were T cells, B-cell-depleted T cells, or PBMCs; the material itself was cDNA or gDNA.

This CDR3 is 16 amino acids long. CDR1 LNHDA and CDR2 SQIVND come from the germline V gene (reference sequence). The V and J ends lost 5 bases and 5 bases, in that order; junction bases with no gene match: 8. As originally analysed: Estimates of nucleated cell counts were drawn from the amplification of reference gene primers. Sequencing was performed with immunoSEQ multiplex PCR; in TCRdb, only in-frame clones are kept and a portion is missing. V, J and clone size are those of that table, while D and trimming were read from the DNA. The sample consists of over 150,000 clones, more than 75% of them appearing once.

J is TRBJ2-2 and V is TRBV19, with 10 bases lining up with TRBD1. The sample was peripheral blood. The clonotype originates from a woman aged 70-85 years with COVID-19, enrolled during active disease. The CDR3 loop is CASSPRQGAGTGELFF. CDR3 bases: TGTGCCAGTAGTCCCCGACAGGGGGCTGGAACCGGGGAGCTGTTTTTT.